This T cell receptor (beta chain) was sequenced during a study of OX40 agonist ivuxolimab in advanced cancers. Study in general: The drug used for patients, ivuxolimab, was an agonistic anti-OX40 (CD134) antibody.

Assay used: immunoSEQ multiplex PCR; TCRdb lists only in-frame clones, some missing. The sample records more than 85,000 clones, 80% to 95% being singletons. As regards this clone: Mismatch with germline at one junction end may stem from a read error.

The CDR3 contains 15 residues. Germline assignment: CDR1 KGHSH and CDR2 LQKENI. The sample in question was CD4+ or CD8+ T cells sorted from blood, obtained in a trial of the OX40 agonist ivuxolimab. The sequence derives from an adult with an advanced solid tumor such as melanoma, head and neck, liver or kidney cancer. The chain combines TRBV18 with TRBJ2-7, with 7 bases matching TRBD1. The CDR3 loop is CASSQGASQGQRENF. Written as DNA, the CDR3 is TGTGCCAGCTCACAGGGGGCGTCACAGGGCCAACGCGAAAACTTC.